Below, 7 T cell receptor beta chains from the same sample are listed, as sequenced in a study of blood T cell repertoires in COVID-19. Measured with immunoSEQ multiplex PCR; TCRdb has only the in-frame clones, and not every one. This sample has approximately 41,000 clones, with 88% found just once. Sequenced input: peripheral blood. These receptors came from a human donor in a cohort sampled during active COVID-19.

The chain combines TRBV24-1 with TRBJ2-3; 12 positions match TRBD2. CDR1 and CDR2 from the germline V gene are KGHDR and SFDVKD. V gave up 5 bases and J gave up 5 bases; unmatched junction bases: 7. The CDR3 is made up of 16 amino acids. CDR3 coding DNA: TGTGCCACCAGTGCTCTAGCGGGAGGGAACAGAGATACGCAGTATTTT. Translation: CATSALAGGNRDTQYF.

This chain uses TRBV5-1 with TRBJ1-4, with 9 bases aligning to TRBD1. The CDR3 loop spans 14 amino acids. Germline CDR1 and CDR2: SGHRS and YFSETQ. V trimming: 3 bases; J trimming: 8 bases; junction bases outside the gene matches: 5. CDR3 sequence reads: CASSSQGAKEKLFF. In DNA form, the CDR3 reads TGCGCCAGCAGCTCACAGGGGGCGAAGGAAAAACTGTTTTTT.

The chain uses TRBV28 and TRBJ2-3, with TRBD2 matching 13 bases. Germline V gene sequence: CDR1 MDHEN, CDR2 SYDVKM. The CDR3 length is 17 residues. The junction had 4 bases not matched to a gene; V was cut back by 2 bases and J by 2 bases. In DNA, the CDR3 is TGTGCCAGCAGTTTAGCGACTAGCGGGAGGTTCACAGATACGCAGTATTTT. Protein sequence: CASSLATSGRFTDTQYF.

This chain links TRBV7-2 with TRBJ2-3; TRBD2 is a possible D gene (6 bases). The germline gives CDR1 SGHTA, CDR2 FQGNSA. The CDR3 length is 13 residues. The V end lost 5 bases, the J end lost 4 bases, and 10 bases lay between the germline ends. This chain's CDR3 is CASSRVAADTQYF. The DNA for the CDR3 is TGTGCCAGCAGCCGCGTAGCGGCAGATACGCAGTATTTT.

This clone was counted a single time. The chain is built from TRBV6-1 and TRBJ1-6, with D possibly being TRBD1 (6 bases). Germline assignment: CDR1 MNHNS and CDR2 SASEGT. Trimming cost V 3 bases and J 9 bases, with 12 bases left between them. The CDR3 totals 14 residues. The CDR3 DNA is TGTGCCAGCAGTGAGTCAGGGGTTCGTTCACCCCTCCACTTT. Its translation: CASSESGVRSPLHF.

The rearrangement links TRBV7-9 to TRBJ2-5; 8 bases agree with TRBD2. The ends lost 5 bases at V and 2 bases at J; junction bases unmatched: 13. This CDR3 has 17 amino acids. Germline V gene sequence: CDR1 SEHNR, CDR2 FQNEAQ (reference sequence). The CDR3 loop reads CASSAGAGERHQETQYF. The CDR3 DNA reads TGTGCCAGCAGCGCAGGAGCGGGAGAGCGGCATCAAGAGACCCAGTACTTC.

V is TRBV14 and J is TRBJ1-1; D unclear. Germline values: CDR1 SGHDN, CDR2 FVKESK. V was trimmed by 4 bases and J by 5 bases, leaving 14 bases between them. This CDR3 is built from 14 residues. The CDR3 is CASSPSGSATEAFF. CDR3 nucleotide sequence: TGTGCCAGCAGCCCCTCGGGGTCCGCTACTGAAGCTTTCTTT.